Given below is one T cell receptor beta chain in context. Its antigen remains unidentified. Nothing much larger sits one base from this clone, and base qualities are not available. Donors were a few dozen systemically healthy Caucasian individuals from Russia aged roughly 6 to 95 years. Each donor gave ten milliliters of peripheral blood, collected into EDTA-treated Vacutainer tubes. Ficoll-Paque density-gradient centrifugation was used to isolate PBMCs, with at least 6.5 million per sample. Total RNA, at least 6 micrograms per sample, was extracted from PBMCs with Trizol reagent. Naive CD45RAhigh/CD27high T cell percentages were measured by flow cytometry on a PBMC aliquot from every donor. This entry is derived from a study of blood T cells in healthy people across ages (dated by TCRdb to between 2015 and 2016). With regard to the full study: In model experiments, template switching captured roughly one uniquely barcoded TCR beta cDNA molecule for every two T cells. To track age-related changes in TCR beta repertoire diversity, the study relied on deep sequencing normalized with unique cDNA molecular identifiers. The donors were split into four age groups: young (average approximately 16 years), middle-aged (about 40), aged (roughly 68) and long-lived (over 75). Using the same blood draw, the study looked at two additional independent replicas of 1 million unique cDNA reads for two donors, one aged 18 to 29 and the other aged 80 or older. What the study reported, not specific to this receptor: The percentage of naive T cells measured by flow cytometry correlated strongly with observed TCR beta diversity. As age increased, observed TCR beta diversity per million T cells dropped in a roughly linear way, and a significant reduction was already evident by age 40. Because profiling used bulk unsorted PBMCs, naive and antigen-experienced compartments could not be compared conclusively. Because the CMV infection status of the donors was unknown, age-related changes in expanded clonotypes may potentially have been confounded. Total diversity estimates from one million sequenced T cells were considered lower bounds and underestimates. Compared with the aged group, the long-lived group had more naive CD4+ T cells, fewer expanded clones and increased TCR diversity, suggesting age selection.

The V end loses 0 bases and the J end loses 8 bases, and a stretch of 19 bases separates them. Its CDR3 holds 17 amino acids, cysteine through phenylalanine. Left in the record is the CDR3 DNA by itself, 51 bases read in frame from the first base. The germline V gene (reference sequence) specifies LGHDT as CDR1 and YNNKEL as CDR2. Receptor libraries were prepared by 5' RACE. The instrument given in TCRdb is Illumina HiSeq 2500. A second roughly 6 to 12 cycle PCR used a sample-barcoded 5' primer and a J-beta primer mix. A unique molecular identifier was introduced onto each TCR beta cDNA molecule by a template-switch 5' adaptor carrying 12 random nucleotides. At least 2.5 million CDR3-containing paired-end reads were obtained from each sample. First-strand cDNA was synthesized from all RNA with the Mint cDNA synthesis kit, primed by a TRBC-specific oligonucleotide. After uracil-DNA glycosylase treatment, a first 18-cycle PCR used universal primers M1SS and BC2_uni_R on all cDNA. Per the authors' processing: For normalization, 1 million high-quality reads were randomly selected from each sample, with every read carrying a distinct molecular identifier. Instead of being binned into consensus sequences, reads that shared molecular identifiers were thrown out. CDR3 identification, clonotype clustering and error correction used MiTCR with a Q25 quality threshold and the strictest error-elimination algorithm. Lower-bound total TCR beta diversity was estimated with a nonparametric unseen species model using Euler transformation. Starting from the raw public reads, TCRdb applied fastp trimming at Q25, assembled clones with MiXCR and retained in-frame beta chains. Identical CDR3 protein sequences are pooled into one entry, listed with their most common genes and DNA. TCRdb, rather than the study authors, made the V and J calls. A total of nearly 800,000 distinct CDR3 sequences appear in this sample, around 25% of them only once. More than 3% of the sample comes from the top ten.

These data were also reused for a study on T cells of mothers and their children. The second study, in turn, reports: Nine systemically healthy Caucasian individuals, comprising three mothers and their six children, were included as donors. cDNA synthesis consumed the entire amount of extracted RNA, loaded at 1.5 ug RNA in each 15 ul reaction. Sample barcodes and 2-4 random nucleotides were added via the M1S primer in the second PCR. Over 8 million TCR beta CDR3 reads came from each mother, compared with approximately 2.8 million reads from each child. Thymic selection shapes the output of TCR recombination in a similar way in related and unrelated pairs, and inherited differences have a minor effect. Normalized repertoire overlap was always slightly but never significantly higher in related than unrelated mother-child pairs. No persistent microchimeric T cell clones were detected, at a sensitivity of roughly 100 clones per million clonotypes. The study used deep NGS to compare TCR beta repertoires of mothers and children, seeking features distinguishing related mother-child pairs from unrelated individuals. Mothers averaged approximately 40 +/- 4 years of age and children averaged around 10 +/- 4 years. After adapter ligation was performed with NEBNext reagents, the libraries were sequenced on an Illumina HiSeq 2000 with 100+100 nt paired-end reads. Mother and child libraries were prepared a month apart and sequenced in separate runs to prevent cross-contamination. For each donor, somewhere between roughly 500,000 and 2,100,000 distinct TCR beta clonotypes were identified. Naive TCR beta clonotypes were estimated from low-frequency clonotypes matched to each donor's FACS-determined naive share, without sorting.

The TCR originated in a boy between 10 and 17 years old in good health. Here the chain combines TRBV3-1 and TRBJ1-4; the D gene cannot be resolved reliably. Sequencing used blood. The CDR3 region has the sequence CASSQDLGPALGEKLFF. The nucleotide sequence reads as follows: TGTGCCAGCAGCCAAGATTTAGGGCCCGCCTTGGGAGAAAAACTGTTTTTT. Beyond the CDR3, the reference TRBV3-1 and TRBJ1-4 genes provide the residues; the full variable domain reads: DTAVSQTPKYLVTQMGNDKSIKCEQNLGHDTMYWYKQDSKKFLKIMFSYNNKELIINETVPNRFSPKSPDKAHLNLHINSLELGDSAVYFCASSQDLGPALGEKLFFGSGTQLSVL.